Given below is one TCR beta chain in context. This clonotype was seen more than once but under ten times. Its cognate antigen has yet to be identified. No qualities accompany the bases; no much larger clone lies one base away. This entry is derived from a study of T cells in Graves' hyperthyroidism and ophthalmopathy (dated by TCRdb to about 2019). A note on the overall study: Peripheral blood samples were taken at initial diagnosis, before any treatment was given. An independent validation cohort of about 20 hyperthyroidism patients and some 15 patients who later progressed to ophthalmopathy tested prospective prediction of ophthalmopathy. The paper reports TCR Vbeta CDR3 sequencing of some 140 peripheral blood samples: fewer than 50 ophthalmopathy, over 70 hyperthyroidism and around 17 progressor patients. Thyroid tissue and blood T-cell repertoires from six Graves' hyperthyroidism patients were also compared in the study. To identify distinguishing TCR V-J signatures, a discovery cohort of around 100 patients was used, comprising 40 to 45 with Graves' ophthalmopathy and some 57 with stable Graves' hyperthyroidism. After blood sampling, hyperthyroidism patients were treated with methimazole at a starting dose of 30 mg daily, and ophthalmopathy patients were treated with high-dose intravenous methylprednisolone. The 95 to 100 discovery patients were divided at random into training and test sets in a 7:3 ratio. What the study reported, not specific to this receptor: In cross-validation, a model built on a 13 V-J signature told ophthalmopathy apart from stable hyperthyroidism with about 90% sensitivity and roughly 83% specificity, and in testing the same model reached 80%/75%. In validation, the model predicted progression to ophthalmopathy a median of approximately 6.6 months before onset, with about 71% sensitivity and about 72% specificity. Most expanded thyroid clonotypes (frequency above 0.001) were also detected in blood, a finding suggesting that blood repertoires may reflect thyroid immune responses. No statistical method was used to fix the sample size in advance, and group allocation was not hidden from the investigators.

TCR beta CDR3 regions were amplified from RNA transcripts. The TCR CDR3 was subjected to a first round of RT-PCR using the HTBI primer set and the Qiagen OneStep RT-PCR kit. The libraries were constructed in a second round of multiplex PCR and then size-selected and purified. Paired-end sequencing of the libraries was performed with 100 bp reads on an Illumina HiSeq2000. In the original analysis: Raw data were processed with SOAPnuke, discarding reads with adapters, uncalled bases, mean Phred below 15, or no exact constant-primer or identifier match. COPE v1.2.5 was used to merge the high-quality paired reads, and each unique nucleotide sequence was defined as a clonotype. MiTCR v1.1 was used to align clonotypes to the IMGT TRBV, TRBD and TRBJ reference segments. The analysis included only V-J combinations with a frequency above 0.0001, which together covered 99.2% of the repertoires. The TCS score was defined as F50 (clonal expansion) divided by E x V (chaos), with BLOSUM62-based TCRdist calculated between CDR3 peptides within each V-J. Welch's t-statistics and random forest reduced 514 V-J features to under 15, which were used in a naive Bayes classifier (R e1071). TCRdb trimmed the raw reads at Q25, called clones with MiXCR and kept productive beta chains. Duplicate CDR3 protein sequences are folded into a single record with the most common DNA and genes. What appears here as the V and J calls and clone size reflects TCRdb's work, not the paper's. This sample holds under 350,000 distinct CDR3 sequences; about 20% were observed only once. Approximately 49% of the sample is held by the ten biggest clonotypes.

The CDR3 holds 16 amino acids from the cysteine to the phenylalanine. Only the CDR3 region is kept as DNA, spanning 48 bases read in frame from base 1. CDR1 and CDR2 were assigned from the germline V gene as MNHNS and SASEGT. Trimming accounts for 7 bases at V and 6 bases at J, while the number of junction bases matched to no gene is 14. Stable Graves' hyperthyroidism was defined as the absence of progression to ophthalmopathy over 18 months of follow-up. Hyperthyroidism patients were aged 18 to 65 years and newly diagnosed, with disease duration of less than 2 months. Patients with uncontrolled infections, other autoimmune diseases, pregnancy or lactation were excluded. Diagnoses were established on the basis of clinical symptoms, serum thyroxine and TRAb, thyroid ultrasound, and orbital computed tomography. PBMCs were separated from roughly 9.3 ml of fresh peripheral blood using Ficoll-Paque density gradient centrifugation. Total RNA was extracted using Trizol reagent, and RNA quality was assessed on an Agilent 2100 Bioanalyzer.

This chain joins TRBV6-1 to TRBJ2-1, and 8 junction bases match TRBD2. This clonotype was obtained from a woman between 45 and 65 years old with Graves' hyperthyroidism. The specimen sequenced was blood. The CDR3 reads CASTRRTGGTTNEQFF. The nucleotide sequence is TGTGCCAGCACTCGGCGGACGGGAGGGACCACCAATGAGCAGTTCTTC.